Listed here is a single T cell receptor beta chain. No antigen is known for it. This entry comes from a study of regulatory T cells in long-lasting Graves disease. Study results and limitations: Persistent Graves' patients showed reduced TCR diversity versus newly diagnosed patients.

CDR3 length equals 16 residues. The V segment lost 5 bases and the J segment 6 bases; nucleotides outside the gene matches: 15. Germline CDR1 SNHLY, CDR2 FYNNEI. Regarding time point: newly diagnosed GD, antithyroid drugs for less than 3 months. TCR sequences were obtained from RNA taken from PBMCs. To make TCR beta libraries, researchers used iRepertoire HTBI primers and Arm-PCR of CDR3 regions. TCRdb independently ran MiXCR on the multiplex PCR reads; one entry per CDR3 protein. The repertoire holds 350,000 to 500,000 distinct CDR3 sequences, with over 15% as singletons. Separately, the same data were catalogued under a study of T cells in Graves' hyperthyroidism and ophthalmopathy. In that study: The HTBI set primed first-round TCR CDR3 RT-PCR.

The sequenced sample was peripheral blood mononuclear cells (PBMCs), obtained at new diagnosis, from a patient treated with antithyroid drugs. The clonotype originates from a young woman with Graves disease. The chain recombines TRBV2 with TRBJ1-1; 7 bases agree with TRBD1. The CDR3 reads CASSPIDRAKGAEAFF. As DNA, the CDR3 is TGTGCCAGCAGTCCTATTGACAGGGCGAAGGGGGCTGAAGCTTTCTTT. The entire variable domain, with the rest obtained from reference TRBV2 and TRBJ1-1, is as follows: EPEVTQTPSHQVTQMGQEVILRCVPISNHLYFYWYRQILGQKVEFLVSFYNNEISEKSEIFDDQFSVERPDGSNFTLKIRSTKLEDSAMYFCASSPIDRAKGAEAFFGQGTRLTVV.